This TCR beta chain was identified in a study of T cell responses to AZD1222 COVID-19 vaccine. Regarding the study as a whole: Reports indicate that nearly half of spike-specific TCRs are directed at unmutated variant regions. There were vaccine-associated CD4 TCRs across spike, dominant at 160-218 and 743-854. Only 5 or 6 people who got AZD1222 tested seropositive at baseline. Donors in the cohort were predominantly white British and more often female, and clonal diversity was possibly underestimated.

Data came from immunoSEQ multiplex PCR; TCRdb stores just in-frame clones and leaves some out. The sample includes 150,000 to 200,000 clones, about 92% of them seen just once. As concerns this clone: Its antigen is not known.

V lost 0 bases and J lost 6, with 11 bases in between. CDR3 length: 14 amino acids. Germline V gene sequence: CDR1 KGHSH, CDR2 LQKENI. The chain couples TRBV18 to TRBJ1-2; D is unclear. This clonotype was sampled from an adult in good health. The input for sequencing was peripheral blood, taken on day 0 of AZD1222 vaccination. CDR3 residues: CASSPPVGYDGYTF. The CDR3 DNA reads as TGTGCCAGCTCACCACCGGTAGGCTACGATGGCTACACCTTC. Together with reference TRBV18 and TRBJ1-2, the CDR3 gives the full variable domain: NAGVMQNPRHLVRRRGQEARLRCSPMKGHSHVYWYRQLPEEGLKFMVYLQKENIIDESGMPKERFSAEFPKEGPSILRIQQVVRGDSAAYFCASSPPVGYDGYTFGSGTRLTVV.